This T cell receptor beta chain was documented in a study of Tregs in tolerant kidney transplant recipients. CD4+CD25+CD127- Tregs, CD4+CD25- non-Tregs, CD4 and CD8 cells were sorted. Clones were read by immunoSEQ multiplex PCR, and TCRdb kept only the in-frame ones, dropping some. The table lists tens of thousands of clones, roughly 93% of them singletons, with around 0.45% in the top ten. This CDR3 has 15 residues. Trimming took 5 bases from V and 1 from J, leaving 14 bases between them. The germline CDR1 and CDR2 sequences are KGHSH and LQKENI. On this clone itself: Its antigen is unknown.

Study-wide results and caveats: No direct test of biological reproducibility was done here.

This clonotype was sampled from a human donor who received a combined kidney and bone marrow transplant. The chain recombines TRBV18 with TRBJ2-5; D is unclear. Specimen: CD4+ T cells from blood, collected before the transplant. The CDR3 region has the DNA TGTGCCAGCTCAGCACGGGCTAACTTCCAAGAGACCCAGTACTTC. It translates to CASSARANFQETQYF.